The rows below give T cell receptor beta chains drawn from one sample of a study of blood T cells in healthy people across ages. TCRdb recomputed calls from the 5' RACE reads with MiXCR, one row per CDR3 protein. The sample contains more than 500,000 distinct CDR3 sequences, 27% of which appear only once. The sample consisted of blood. These receptors came from a woman aged 70-85 years in good health. Each CDR3 is given with its conserved first and last residue. A D gene is named only where the DNA matches it firmly. A row's size may be missing; if present it is once, few, many or a size class.

abundance: few; v_gene: TRBV7-3; j_gene: TRBJ1-6; d_gene: .; CDR3nt: TGTGCCAGCAGCGTGAGTAGGGATTCACCCCTCCACTTT; CDR3aa: CASSVSRDSPLHF
abundance: few; v_gene: TRBV7-2; j_gene: TRBJ2-6; d_gene: .; CDR3nt: TGTGCCAGCAGCCTAAAGACCAGCTCTGGGGCCAACGTCCTGACTTTC; CDR3aa: CASSLKTSSGANVLTF
abundance: few; v_gene: TRBV12-3/TRBV12-4; j_gene: TRBJ2-1; d_gene: TRBD1; CDR3nt: TGTGCCAGCAGTTTAGCTGGAGGCAGGGGGCCGTTGGAGCAGTTCTTC; CDR3aa: CASSLAGGRGPLEQFF
abundance: .; v_gene: TRBV3-1; j_gene: TRBJ1-1; d_gene: .; CDR3nt: TGTACCAGCAGCCAAGAGGTCCAGAACAGAGCTTTCTTT; CDR3aa: CTSSQEVQNRAFF
abundance: once; v_gene: TRBV5-1; j_gene: TRBJ2-1; d_gene: .; CDR3nt: TGCGCCAGCAGCTTACAGGGAGAGTACAATGAGCAGTTCTTC; CDR3aa: CASSLQGEYNEQFF
abundance: .; v_gene: TRBV7-2; j_gene: TRBJ2-1; d_gene: TRBD1; CDR3nt: TGTGCCAGCAGCCCGTTCCAGGGGGCAATGAACAATGAGCAGTTCTTC; CDR3aa: CASSPFQGAMNNEQFF
abundance: few; v_gene: TRBV11-3; j_gene: TRBJ1-1; d_gene: TRBD1; CDR3nt: TGTGCCAGCAGGACCAGGGGGACCGCGAACACTGAAGCTTTCTTT; CDR3aa: CASRTRGTANTEAFF
abundance: .; v_gene: TRBV5-1; j_gene: TRBJ2-7; d_gene: .; CDR3nt: TGCGCCAGCAGCTTGGGTATTGGGGACGAGCAGTACTTC; CDR3aa: CASSLGIGDEQYF
abundance: .; v_gene: TRBV3-1; j_gene: TRBJ2-5; d_gene: .; CDR3nt: TGTGCCAGCAGCGAGGAAAAGACCCAGTACTTC; CDR3aa: CASSEEKTQYF
abundance: few; v_gene: TRBV12-3/TRBV12-4; j_gene: TRBJ1-5; d_gene: TRBD1; CDR3nt: TGTGCCAGCAGTTTGCAGGGGGACCCGCCCCAGCATTTT; CDR3aa: CASSLQGDPPQHF
abundance: .; v_gene: TRBV7-3; j_gene: TRBJ2-5; d_gene: .; CDR3nt: TGTGCCAGCAGCCCCCGACTAGGAGGAGAGACCCAGTACTTC; CDR3aa: CASSPRLGGETQYF
abundance: few; v_gene: TRBV7-2; j_gene: TRBJ2-5; d_gene: .; CDR3nt: TGTACCAGCAGCAATTATGAAGCCCGCACCGTGCAGTACTTC; CDR3aa: CTSSNYEARTVQYF
abundance: few; v_gene: TRBV5-1; j_gene: TRBJ2-7; d_gene: .; CDR3nt: TGCGCCAGCAGTTCCCCGGACAACCCCTACGAGCAGTACTTC; CDR3aa: CASSSPDNPYEQYF
abundance: many; v_gene: TRBV5-1; j_gene: TRBJ2-2; d_gene: .; CDR3nt: TGCGCCAGCAAAGAGGTAGCGAACACCGGGGAGCTGTTTTTT; CDR3aa: CASKEVANTGELFF
abundance: few; v_gene: TRBV5-1; j_gene: TRBJ2-5; d_gene: .; CDR3nt: TGCGCCAGCAGCTTAGGGGACGAAGAGACCCAGTACTTC; CDR3aa: CASSLGDEETQYF
abundance: .; v_gene: TRBV14; j_gene: TRBJ2-7; d_gene: TRBD1; CDR3nt: TGTGCCAGCAGGGGACAGGGCTCCTACGAGCAGTACTTC; CDR3aa: CASRGQGSYEQYF
abundance: few; v_gene: TRBV12-3/TRBV12-4; j_gene: TRBJ2-7; d_gene: .; CDR3nt: TGTGCCAGCGAGAAAGGAGGGGGGATCGAGCAGTACTTC; CDR3aa: CASEKGGGIEQYF
abundance: .; v_gene: TRBV7-3; j_gene: TRBJ2-3; d_gene: .; CDR3nt: TGTGCCAGCAGCTTATTAGGCGGGCCGAGCACAGATACGCAGTATTTT; CDR3aa: CASSLLGGPSTDTQYF
abundance: few; v_gene: TRBV18; j_gene: TRBJ1-1; d_gene: TRBD1; CDR3nt: TGTGCCGGCTCACCAAACACAGGGGAAGGGACTGAAGCTTTCTTT; CDR3aa: CAGSPNTGEGTEAFF
abundance: few; v_gene: TRBV7-9; j_gene: TRBJ1-4; d_gene: TRBD1; CDR3nt: TGTGCCAGCAGCCCGTCGACAGGGAGAGTGGAAAAACTGTTTTTT; CDR3aa: CASSPSTGRVEKLFF
abundance: .; v_gene: TRBV4-2; j_gene: TRBJ1-1; d_gene: .; CDR3nt: TGTGCCAGCAGCCAAACACCGCGAGGGTTCACTGAAGCTTTCTTT; CDR3aa: CASSQTPRGFTEAFF
abundance: .; v_gene: TRBV4-3; j_gene: TRBJ2-3; d_gene: TRBD2; CDR3nt: TGCGCCAGCAGCCTCGGGAGCGGGGGGACCCCTAGCACAGATACGCAGTATTTT; CDR3aa: CASSLGSGGTPSTDTQYF
abundance: few; v_gene: TRBV7-2; j_gene: TRBJ2-3; d_gene: TRBD2; CDR3nt: TGTGCCAGCAGCTTAGAAGGGACTAGCGGGGGGGTGGCAGATACGCAGTATTTT; CDR3aa: CASSLEGTSGGVADTQYF
abundance: .; v_gene: TRBV20-1; j_gene: TRBJ2-5; d_gene: TRBD2; CDR3nt: TGCAGTGCTCTTCCCGGACTAGCGGGGGGGTGGGAGCAGTACTTC; CDR3aa: CSALPGLAGGWEQYF
abundance: few; v_gene: TRBV27; j_gene: TRBJ2-7; d_gene: TRBD2; CDR3nt: TGTGCCAGCACCGAACTAGCGGGGAGTTCCTACGAGCAGTACTTC; CDR3aa: CASTELAGSSYEQYF
abundance: few; v_gene: TRBV4-2; j_gene: TRBJ2-1; d_gene: TRBD1; CDR3nt: TGTGCCAGCAGCCAACCGGGACAGAAGAATTACAATGAGCAGTTCTTC; CDR3aa: CASSQPGQKNYNEQFF
abundance: .; v_gene: TRBV7-2; j_gene: TRBJ2-1; d_gene: .; CDR3nt: TGTGCCAGCAGCTTAGCAGGGCCGCTCGACCACAATGAGCAGTTCTTC; CDR3aa: CASSLAGPLDHNEQFF